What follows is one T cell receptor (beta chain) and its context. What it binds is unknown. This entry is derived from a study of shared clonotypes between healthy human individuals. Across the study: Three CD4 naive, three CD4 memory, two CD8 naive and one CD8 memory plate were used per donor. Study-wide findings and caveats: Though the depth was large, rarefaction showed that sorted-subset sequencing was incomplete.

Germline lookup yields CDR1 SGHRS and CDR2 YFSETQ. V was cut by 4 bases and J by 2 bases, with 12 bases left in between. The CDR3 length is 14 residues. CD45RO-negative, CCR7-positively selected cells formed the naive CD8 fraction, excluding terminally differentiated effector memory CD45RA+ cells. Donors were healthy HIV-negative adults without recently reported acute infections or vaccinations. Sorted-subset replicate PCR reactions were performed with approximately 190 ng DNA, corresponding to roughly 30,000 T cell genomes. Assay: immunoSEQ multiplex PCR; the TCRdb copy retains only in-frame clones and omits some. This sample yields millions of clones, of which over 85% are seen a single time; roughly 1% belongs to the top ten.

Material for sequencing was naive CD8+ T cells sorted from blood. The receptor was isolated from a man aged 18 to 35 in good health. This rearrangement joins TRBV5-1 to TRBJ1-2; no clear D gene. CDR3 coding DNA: TGCGCCAGCAGCCCGACAAGCCAAAACTATGGCTACACCTTC. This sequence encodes CASSPTSQNYGYTF.